These 24 T cell receptor beta chains share one sample of origin, sequenced in a study of regulatory T cells in long-lasting Graves disease. To make TCR beta libraries, researchers used iRepertoire HTBI primers and Arm-PCR of CDR3 regions. A single record per CDR3 protein comes from TCRdb applying MiXCR to the multiplex PCR reads. The data show 400,000 to 600,000 distinct CDR3 sequences, with 20% to 25% seen just once and 6.5% to 9% held by the top ten. Described time point: persistent/refractory GD, antithyroid drugs over 5 years with positive TRAb. From PBMCs, RNA was extracted and then used to make the TCR library. The sample in question was peripheral blood mononuclear cells (PBMCs), obtained when the disease was refractory, from a patient treated with antithyroid drugs. The receptor set was obtained from a female donor with Graves disease.

The chain recombines TRBV6-4 with TRBJ1-3; 9 bases fit TRBD1. Germline-derived CDR1 and CDR2 are MRHNA and SNTAGT. V lost 8 bases, J lost 4 bases, and 9 bases stayed unmatched. The CDR3 spans 15 residues. This chain's CDR3 is CASGITGGQGNTIYF. CDR3 nucleotide sequence: TGTGCCAGCGGGATCACAGGGGGCCAGGGAAACACCATATATTTT.

This clonotype occurred many times. The V and J genes are TRBV28 and TRBJ2-6; D unclear. Trimming stripped 7 bases from V and 2 bases from J, with 15 bases between. The CDR3 extends over 16 amino acids. The germline V gene encodes CDR1 MDHEN and CDR2 SYDVKM. The CDR3 coding sequence is TGTGCCAGCACCCTGGGAAAGGGAACTGGGGCCAACGTCCTGACTTTC. Amino acid sequence: CASTLGKGTGANVLTF.

This clonotype came up many times. V is TRBV11-2 and J is TRBJ1-2; 9 bases match TRBD1. The germline V gene encodes CDR1 SGHAT and CDR2 FQNNGV. Trimming cost V 4 bases and J 6 bases; bases outside gene matches: 6. This CDR3 spans 14 amino acids. CDR3 in amino acids: CASSWDRELDGYTF. Here the CDR3 DNA reads TGTGCCAGCAGCTGGGACAGGGAATTGGATGGCTACACCTTC.

In this sample, this clonotype turned up a few times. This chain uses TRBV12-3 or TRBV12-4 with TRBJ1-6; TRBD1 is a possible D gene (6 bases). V shed 1 base and J shed 11 bases, with 6 bases lying between them. The CDR3 has 12 residues. The CDR3 loop is CASSLEGAPLHF. For the CDR3, the DNA is TGTGCCAGCAGTTTAGAGGGGGCACCCCTCCACTTT.

This chain joins TRBV6-2 or TRBV6-3 and TRBJ2-1, with unresolved D. The germline V gene has CDR1 MNHEY and CDR2 SVGEGT. V was cut by 3 bases and J by 4 bases, with 13 bases left in between. This CDR3 is 15 amino acids long. Here the CDR3 DNA reads TGTGCCAGCAGTTATACTTCGGACGTTTACAATGAGCAGTTCTTC. The encoded protein is CASSYTSDVYNEQFF.

This clonotype was counted only a few times. The chain uses TRBV14 and TRBJ1-2; 9 nucleotides agree with TRBD1. The CDR3 is 16 amino acids. Trimming at V came to 1 base and at J to 8 bases, leaving 11 bases not matched to a gene. CDR1 SGHDN and CDR2 FVKESK come from the germline V gene. The CDR3 DNA sequence: TGTGCCAGCAGCCAAGCTTCGGGGGGACAGGGCAACGGCTACACCTTC. Its translation: CASSQASGGQGNGYTF.

This clonotype was counted a few times. The chain couples TRBV7-2 to TRBJ1-2; D call uncertain. Per germline, CDR1 SGHTA and CDR2 FQGNSA. This CDR3 is built from 13 residues. V dropped 9 bases and J dropped 4 bases, with 15 bases sitting between them. The CDR3 coding sequence is TGTGCCAGTAGTCCGGGAGAGCTCTATGGCTACACCTTC. It is translated as CASSPGELYGYTF.

At least ten counts were recorded for this clonotype. The chain carries TRBV28 and TRBJ2-4; the match to TRBD1 covers 7 bases. The junction had 6 bases not matched to a gene; V was cut back by 10 bases and J by 6 bases. Per the germline V gene, CDR1 is MDHEN and CDR2 is SYDVKM. CDR3 length equals 12 residues. The CDR3 here is CATRGTANIQYF. CDR3 sequence (DNA): TGTGCCACGAGGGGGACAGCAAACATTCAGTACTTC.

This clonotype showed up many times. The chain employs TRBV11-2 and TRBJ1-1; maybe TRBD1 (5 bases). CDR3 length: 16 amino acids. CDR1 and CDR2 from the germline V gene are SGHAT and FQNNGV. Trimming stripped 6 bases from V and 4 bases from J, with 21 bases between. CDR3 nucleotides: TGTGCCAGCAGTTTCATTGGGGGTGAAGAGGGCACTGAAGCTTTCTTT. This encodes CASSFIGGEEGTEAFF.

The chain joins TRBV5-1 to TRBJ1-3; D is unclear. Germline values: CDR1 SGHRS, CDR2 YFSETQ. V lost 0 bases and J 0 bases, leaving 7 bases between the germline ends. This CDR3 is 15 amino acids long. The CDR3 loop reads CASSLVADSGNTIYF. The CDR3 DNA reads as TGCGCCAGCAGCTTGGTGGCGGACTCTGGAAACACCATATATTTT.

This clonotype was detected many times. CDR3: CASSDPRDSARAVGQYF. As DNA, the CDR3 is TGTGCCAGCAGCGATCCCAGGGACAGCGCCAGGGCCGTTGGACAGTACTTC. V is TRBV7-2 and J is TRBJ2-7; 7 bases line up with TRBD1. Per germline, CDR1 SGHTA and CDR2 FQGNSA. Trimming removed 5 bases from V and 10 bases from J; junction bases left unmatched: 23. This CDR3 is 17 amino acids long. Full variable domain (rest looked up from reference TRBV7-2 and TRBJ2-7): GAGVSQSPSNKVTEKGKDVELRCDPISGHTALYWYRQSLGQGLEFLIYFQGNSAPDKSGLPSDRFSAERTGGSVSTLTIQRTQQEDSAVYLCASSDPRDSARAVGQYFGPGTRLTVT.

The rearrangement uses TRBV10-3 and TRBJ1-1, with a possible D match to TRBD1 (5 bases). V dropped 6 bases and J dropped 1 base, with 9 bases sitting between them. Germline V gene lookup returns CDR1 ENHRY and CDR2 SYGVKD. The CDR3 runs to 13 residues. CDR3 coding DNA: TGTGCCATCAGGAAGACAGAGAACACTGAAGCTTTCTTT. Its protein is CAIRKTENTEAFF.

As regards this clonotype: This may stem from a read error, because a much larger clone lies one nucleotide away. The chain employs TRBV6-2 or TRBV6-3 and TRBJ2-2; no firm D call. Trimming removed 3 bases at V and 4 bases at J, with 3 bases between. Germline V lookup: CDR1 MNHEY, CDR2 SVGEGT. The CDR3 is 12 amino acids. CDR3 sequence: CASSYITGELFF. The CDR3, as DNA: TGTGCCAGCAGTTATATCACCGGGGAGCTGTTTTTT.

This clonotype was seen ten or more times. The rearrangement joins TRBV7-9 to TRBJ1-1; no clear D gene. The germline V and J ends were trimmed by 3 bases and 4 bases, with 9 bases remaining between them. Germline V lookup: CDR1 SEHNR, CDR2 FQNEAQ (reference sequence). This CDR3 has 13 residues. CDR3 DNA sequence: TGTGCCAGCAGCTTCCAGACGGTCACTGAAGCTTTCTTT. Translating it yields CASSFQTVTEAFF.

Ten or more counts support this clonotype. This rearrangement joins TRBV2 to TRBJ1-4; 9 positions match TRBD1. Unmatched junction bases numbered 11, after V lost 6 bases and J lost 6 bases. CDR1 SNHLY and CDR2 FYNNEI come from the germline V gene. The CDR3 has 16 residues. CDR3 amino acids: CASRSIATGGYEKLFF. Written as DNA, the CDR3 is TGTGCCAGCAGATCGATCGCGACAGGGGGGTATGAAAAACTGTTTTTT.

Points on this clonotype: An end of the junction does not agree with germline; a read error may underlie this. V gene TRBV5-1 combines with J gene TRBJ2-7, with a possible D match to TRBD2 (5 bases). Germline V lookup: CDR1 SGHRS, CDR2 YFSETQ. The CDR3 extends over 12 amino acids. The CDR3 coding sequence is TGCGCCGGCAGCCCCGGAGGTTACGAGCAGTACTTC. It specifies CAGSPGGYEQYF.

The chain recombines TRBV7-2 with TRBJ1-6, with 8 bases matching TRBD1. CDR3 length: 15 amino acids. The V segment lost 2 bases and the J segment 10 bases; nucleotides outside the gene matches: 7. Per the germline V gene, CDR1 is SGHTA and CDR2 is FQGNSA. CDR3 sequence (DNA): TGTGCCAGCAGCTTAAGTCAGGGGGCAGGATCACCCCTCCACTTT. Translation gives CASSLSQGAGSPLHF.

V and J are TRBV7-9 and TRBJ2-3; D gene ambiguous. Trimming stripped 7 bases from V and 3 bases from J, with 17 bases between. Germline assignment: CDR1 SEHNR and CDR2 FQNEAQ (reference sequence). This CDR3 has 15 amino acids. The chain's CDR3 is CASTPLRARTDTQYF. CDR3 DNA sequence: TGTGCCAGCACCCCATTAAGGGCGAGGACAGATACGCAGTATTTT.

This clonotype was counted only a few times. The chain recombines TRBV19 with TRBJ1-1; D is perhaps TRBD1 (6 bases). The CDR3 has 14 residues. The V gene's germline CDR1 is LNHDA and CDR2 SQIVND (reference sequence). Trimming pared 6 bases from V and 1 base from J, leaving 12 bases between. CDR3 sequence (DNA): TGTGCCAGTAGGGCAGGGGTTAGGAACACTGAAGCTTTCTTT. Protein sequence: CASRAGVRNTEAFF.

On this clonotype itself: The junction and the germline gene differ at one end; a read error may be behind it. This rearrangement joins TRBV20-1 to TRBJ1-2, with a possible D match to TRBD1 (6 bases). Germline V gene sequence: CDR1 DFQATT, CDR2 SNEGSKA (reference sequence). The CDR3 runs to 15 residues. The CDR3 protein is CGARDPRMGADGYTF. CDR3 DNA: TGCGGTGCTAGAGACCCACGCATGGGGGCCGATGGCTACACCTTC.

The V gene is TRBV5-1, the J gene TRBJ2-6; no reliable D call. The CDR3 totals 16 residues. Germline CDR1 reads SGHRS; CDR2 reads YFSETQ. With 4 bases removed from V and 0 bases from J, the gap between germline ends came to 11 bases. The CDR3 here is CASSGGANSGANVLTF. Written as DNA, the CDR3 is TGCGCCAGCAGCGGCGGCGCAAACTCTGGGGCCAACGTCCTGACTTTC.

This clonotype was seen ten or more times. The chain joins TRBV20-1 to TRBJ2-7; perhaps TRBD1 as D (6 bases). Germline V lookup: CDR1 DFQATT, CDR2 SNEGSKA (reference sequence). Trimming took off 0 bases at V and 4 bases at J, with 16 bases between the two ends. This CDR3 spans 15 amino acids. This CDR3 reads CSARDLYSRGYEQYF. CDR3 coding DNA: TGCAGTGCTAGAGATTTGTATAGTAGGGGGTACGAGCAGTACTTC.

This clonotype was counted between two and nine times. V and J are TRBV5-1 and TRBJ1-1; D not resolved. CDR1 and CDR2 (germline): SGHRS, YFSETQ. The length of the CDR3 is 15 residues. V lost 2 bases and J 0 bases, leaving 11 bases between the germline ends. CDR3 bases: TGCGCCAGCAGCTTATTGGAAGGGATGAACACTGAAGCTTTCTTT. Translation: CASSLLEGMNTEAFF. Variable domain in full (rest from reference TRBV5-1 and TRBJ1-1): KAGVTQTPRYLIKTRGQQVTLSCSPISGHRSVSWYQQTPGQGLQFLFEYFSETQRNKGNFPGRFSGRQFSNSRSEMNVSTLELGDSALYLCASSLLEGMNTEAFFGQGTRLTVV.

This CDR3 is CASSDAGTDNEKLFF. The CDR3 nucleotides read TGTGCCAGCTCGGACGCCGGGACAGATAATGAAAAACTGTTTTTT. This chain joins TRBV18 and TRBJ1-4; TRBD1 agrees at 7 bases. The CDR3 length is 15 residues. V was pared by 6 bases and J by 4 bases, with 8 bases of the junction left unmatched. Germline values: CDR1 KGHSH, CDR2 LQKENI.